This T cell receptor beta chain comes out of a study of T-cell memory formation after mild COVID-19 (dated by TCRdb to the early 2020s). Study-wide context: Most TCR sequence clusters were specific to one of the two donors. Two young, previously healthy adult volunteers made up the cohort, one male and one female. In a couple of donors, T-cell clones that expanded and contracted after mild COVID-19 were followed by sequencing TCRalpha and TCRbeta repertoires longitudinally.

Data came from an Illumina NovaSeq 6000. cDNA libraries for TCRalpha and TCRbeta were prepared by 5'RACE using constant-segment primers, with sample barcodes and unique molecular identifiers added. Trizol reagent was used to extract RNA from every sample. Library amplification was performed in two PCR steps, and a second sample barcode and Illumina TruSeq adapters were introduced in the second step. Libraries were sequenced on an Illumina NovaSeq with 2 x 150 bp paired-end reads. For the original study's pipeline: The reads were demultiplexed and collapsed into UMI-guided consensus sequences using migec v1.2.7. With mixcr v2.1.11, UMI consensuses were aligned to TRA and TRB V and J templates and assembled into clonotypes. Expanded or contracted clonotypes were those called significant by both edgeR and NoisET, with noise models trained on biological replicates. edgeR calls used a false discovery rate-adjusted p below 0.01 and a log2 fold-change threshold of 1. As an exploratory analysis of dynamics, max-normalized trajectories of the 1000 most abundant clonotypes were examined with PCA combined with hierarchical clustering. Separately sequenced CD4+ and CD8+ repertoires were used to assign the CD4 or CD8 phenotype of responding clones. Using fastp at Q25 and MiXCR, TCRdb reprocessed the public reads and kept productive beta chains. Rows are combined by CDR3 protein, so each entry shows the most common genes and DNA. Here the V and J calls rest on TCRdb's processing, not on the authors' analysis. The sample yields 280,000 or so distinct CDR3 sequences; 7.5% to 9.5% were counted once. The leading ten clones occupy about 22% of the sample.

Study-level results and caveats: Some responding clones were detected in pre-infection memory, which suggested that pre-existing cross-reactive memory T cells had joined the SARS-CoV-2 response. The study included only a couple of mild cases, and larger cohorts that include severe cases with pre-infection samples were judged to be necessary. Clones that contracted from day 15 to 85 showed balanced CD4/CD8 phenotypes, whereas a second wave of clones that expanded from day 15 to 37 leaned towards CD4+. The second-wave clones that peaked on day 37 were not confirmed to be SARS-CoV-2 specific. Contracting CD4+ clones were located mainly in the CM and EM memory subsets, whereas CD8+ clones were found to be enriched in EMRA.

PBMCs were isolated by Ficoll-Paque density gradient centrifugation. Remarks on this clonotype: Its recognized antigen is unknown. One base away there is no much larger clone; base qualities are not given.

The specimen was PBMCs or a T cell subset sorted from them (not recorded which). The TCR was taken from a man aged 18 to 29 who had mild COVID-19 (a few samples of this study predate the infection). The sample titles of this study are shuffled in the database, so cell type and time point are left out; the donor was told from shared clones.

The CDR3: CASSPPEPTYEQYF. The DNA sequence is as follows: TGTGCCAGCAGTCCCCCGGAACCTACCTACGAGCAGTACTTC. In this chain, TRBV12-3 or TRBV12-4 is recombined with TRBJ2-7; the D gene lacks a confident call. Trimming takes 5 bases from V and 2 bases from J, and the germline ends sit 13 bases apart. The CDR3 numbers 14 residues from cysteine through phenylalanine. Only the CDR3 portion is preserved as DNA: 42 bases, with reading frame beginning at the first base.